The present TCR beta chain was sequenced within a study of regulatory T cells in long-lasting Graves disease. Across the whole study: Newly diagnosed Graves' patients had under 3 months of antithyroid drugs.

This clonotype has more than one count but fewer than ten. No antigen is known for it. Time point here: newly diagnosed GD, antithyroid drugs for less than 3 months. From PBMCs, RNA was extracted and then used to make the TCR library. With 5 bases removed from V and 3 bases from J, the gap between germline ends came to 10 bases. The germline V gene encodes CDR1 LNHDA and CDR2 SQIVND (reference sequence). The CDR3 has 13 residues. Building the TCR beta libraries relied on iRepertoire HTBI primers, and CDR3 regions underwent Arm-PCR. TCRdb reprocessed the multiplex PCR reads via MiXCR and lists one record per CDR3 protein. The sample has some 370,000 distinct CDR3 sequences; about 10% are singletons. General study results and limits: Among persistent patients, a larger number of public clonotypes were shared (around 2,700) than among newly diagnosed patients (966).

The same sample was also studied in work on T cells in Graves' hyperthyroidism and ophthalmopathy. That study reports: With the HTBI primer set, the TCR CDR3 went through a first round of RT-PCR.

The sample consisted of peripheral blood mononuclear cells (PBMCs), taken at new diagnosis, from a patient treated with antithyroid drugs. The sequence was collected from a woman aged 18 to 35 with Graves disease. The chain recombines TRBV19 with TRBJ1-2; no reliable D call. This chain's CDR3 is CASSPAPHYGYTF. CDR3 in DNA: TGTGCCAGTAGTCCGGCCCCGCACTATGGCTACACCTTC. The whole variable domain, remainder taken from reference TRBV19 and TRBJ1-2, is DGGITQSPKYLFRKEGQNVTLSCEQNLNHDAMYWYRQDPGQGLRLIYYSQIVNDFQKGDIAEGYSVSREKKESFPLTVTSAQKNPTAFYLCASSPAPHYGYTFGSGTRLTVV.